The rows below give T cell receptor beta chains drawn from one sample of a study of vaccination effects on CD4 cells after COVID-19. These receptors have no identified antigens. Libraries were prepared by immunoSEQ multiplex PCR; TCRdb keeps only in-frame clonotypes and omits some of them. The table shows 67,000 or so clones, with over 65% occurring only once. The specimen was CD4+ T cells from PBMCs cultured with HCoV-OC43 spike peptides, collected before COVID-19 vaccination. These receptors all stem from a human donor who received a COVID-19 vaccine. Both conserved end residues are part of each CDR3. The D gene is left open where the match is weak. Only some rows state a clone size, as once, few, many or a class for expanded clones.

TRBJ1-2 | few | TRBV7-3 | . | TGTGCCAGCAGCTTAAGCCCAGGGTACTATGGCTACACCTTC | CASSLSPGYYGYTF
TRBJ2-2 | few | TRBV6-2/TRBV6-3 | TRBD1 | TGTGCCAGCAGTTATCGACAGGGTGCCGCCGGGGAGCTGTTTTTT | CASSYRQGAAGELFF
TRBJ2-2 | . | TRBV6-5 | . | TGTGCCAGCAGTTACTCTCCAGGGAACACCGGGGAGCTGTTTTTT | CASSYSPGNTGELFF
TRBJ2-1 | . | TRBV9 | . | TGTGCCAGCAGCGTAGGTCTTTCGACTAGCAATGAGCAGTTCTTC | CASSVGLSTSNEQFF
TRBJ1-5 | . | TRBV5-1 | . | TGCGCCAGCAGCTTGGGGCAGAAACATTCGAGCAATCAGCCCCAGCATTTT | CASSLGQKHSSNQPQHF
TRBJ2-3 | . | TRBV29-1 | . | TGCAGCGTCACCGGGACGGGGAGCACAGATACGCAGTATTTT | CSVTGTGSTDTQYF
TRBJ1-3 | . | TRBV7-2 | . | TGTGCCAGCAGCTTAGATGGGGGGAGTGGAAACACCATATATTTT | CASSLDGGSGNTIYF
TRBJ1-4 | . | TRBV24-1 | . | TGTGCCACCAGTGAGGGAGGATCTGCAACTAATGAAAAACTGTTTTTT | CATSEGGSATNEKLFF
TRBJ2-2 | . | TRBV5-1 | . | TGCGCCAGCAGCTCCAACCCCGTCGGGACGCTGAACACCGGGGAGCTGTTTTTT | CASSSNPVGTLNTGELFF
TRBJ1-1 | few | TRBV5-1 | . | TGCGCCAGCAGCTTGGACTCGTACACTGAAGCTTTCTTT | CASSLDSYTEAFF
TRBJ1-1 | . | TRBV5-1 | . | TGCGCCAGCAGCAGTTTCGGCAGCACTGAAGCTTTCTTT | CASSSFGSTEAFF
TRBJ1-3 | . | TRBV19 | . | TGTGCCAGTAGTACCAGGACCTCTGGAAACACCATATATTTT | CASSTRTSGNTIYF
TRBJ2-3 | . | TRBV7-2 | . | TGTGCCAGCAGCTTAGGGGGAGGTACCAGGAGCACAGATACGCAGTATTTT | CASSLGGGTRSTDTQYF
TRBJ1-5 | few | TRBV18 | . | TGTGCCAGCTCACCAGGGCCAGTGGGTCAGCCCCAGCATTTT | CASSPGPVGQPQHF
TRBJ2-2 | few | TRBV29-1 | . | TGCAGCGTCAATAGCTGGCTCGGGTCCGGGGAGCTGTTTTTT | CSVNSWLGSGELFF
TRBJ1-2 | . | TRBV2 | . | TGTGCCAGCAGTGATGAGGGCGGCTATGGCTACACCTTC | CASSDEGGYGYTF
TRBJ2-1 | . | TRBV6-5 | . | TGTGCCGTCCCGGGTTACAATGAGCAGTTCTTC | CAVPGYNEQFF